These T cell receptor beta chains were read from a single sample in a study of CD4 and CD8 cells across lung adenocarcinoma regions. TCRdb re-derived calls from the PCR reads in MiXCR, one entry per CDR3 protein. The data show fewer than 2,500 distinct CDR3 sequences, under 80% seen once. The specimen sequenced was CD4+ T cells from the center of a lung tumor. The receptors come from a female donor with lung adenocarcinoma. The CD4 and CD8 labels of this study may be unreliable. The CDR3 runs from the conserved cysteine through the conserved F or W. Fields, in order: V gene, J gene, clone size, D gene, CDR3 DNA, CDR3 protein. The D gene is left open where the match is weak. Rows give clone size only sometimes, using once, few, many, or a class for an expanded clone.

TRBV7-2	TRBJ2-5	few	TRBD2	TGTGCCAGCACACCGCGACTAGCAATCGGGCAAGAGACCCAGTACTTC	CASTPRLAIGQETQYF
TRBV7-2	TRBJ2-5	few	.	TGTGCCAGCAGCTTAGAACGGTCTACTCGGGGGCAGTACTTC	CASSLERSTRGQYF
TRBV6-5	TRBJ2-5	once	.	TGTGCCAGCAGTTCGGGGCTAGCTTGGGAGACCCAGTACTTC	CASSSGLAWETQYF
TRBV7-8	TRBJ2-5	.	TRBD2	TGTGCCAGCAGCTCGTTAGCGGGAGCGGGGGAGACCCAGTACTTC	CASSSLAGAGETQYF
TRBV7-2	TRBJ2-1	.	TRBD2	TGTGCCAGCAGCTCGACTAGCGGGGGGGCGCTCAATGAGCAGTTATTC	CASSSTSGGALNEQLF
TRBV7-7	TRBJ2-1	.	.	TGTGCTAGCAGCATTAGCGGCAGCTCCTACAATGAGCAGTTCTTC	CASSISGSSYNEQFF
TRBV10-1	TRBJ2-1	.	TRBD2	TGCGCCAGCAGTGACTACGGGACTACCCTCAATGAGCAGTTCTTC	CASSDYGTTLNEQFF
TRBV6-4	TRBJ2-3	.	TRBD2	TGTGCCAGCGGGGGGGCGGGGGGGGATGACCAAGAGACGCAGTATTTC	CASGGAGGDDQETQYF
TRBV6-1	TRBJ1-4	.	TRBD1	TGTGCCAGCAACCCAGGGGGCCACCAGCCACTGTTTTTT	CASNPGGHQPLFF
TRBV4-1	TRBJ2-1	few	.	TGCGCCAGCAGCCCTGACCCTAGTTTTGGCAATAATGAGCAGTTCTTC	CASSPDPSFGNNEQFF
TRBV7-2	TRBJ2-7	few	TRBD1	TGTGCCAGCAGCTTGTCCGGGACAGGATTCTACGAGCAGTACTTC	CASSLSGTGFYEQYF
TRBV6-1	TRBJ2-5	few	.	TGTGCCAGCAGTACACAGGGTGAGACCCAGTACTTC	CASSTQGETQYF
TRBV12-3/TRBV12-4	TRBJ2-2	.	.	TGTGCCAGCAGTCCAACAGGGTCGACCGGGGAGCTGTTTTTT	CASSPTGSTGELFF
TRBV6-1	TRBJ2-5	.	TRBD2	TGTGCCAGCAGTGAGCTACGGACTAGCGGGGGTTCAGAGACCCAGTACTTC	CASSELRTSGGSETQYF